This T cell receptor beta chain was identified in a study of T cell responses to AZD1222 COVID-19 vaccine. Study-wide background: Second-dose intervals of approximately 4 or approximately 12 weeks were pooled.

Study-wide points: The repertoires were collected only after the peak T cell response.

This CDR3 is built from 13 residues. Unmatched junction bases numbered 6, after V lost 7 bases and J lost 4 bases. The germline V gene has CDR1 MNHNY and CDR2 SVGAGI (reference sequence). Measured with immunoSEQ multiplex PCR; TCRdb has only the in-frame clones, and not every one. Of roughly 100,000 clones in the sample, 88% were seen once. Points on this clone: Its antigen is still unknown.

V is TRBV6-6 and J is TRBJ1-2; 7 bases fit TRBD1. The source is an adult in good health. Specimen: peripheral blood, collected on day 0 of AZD1222 vaccination. This CDR3 reads CASTPGQSYGYTF. CDR3 DNA sequence: TGTGCCAGCACCCCGGGACAGTCCTATGGCTACACCTTC.